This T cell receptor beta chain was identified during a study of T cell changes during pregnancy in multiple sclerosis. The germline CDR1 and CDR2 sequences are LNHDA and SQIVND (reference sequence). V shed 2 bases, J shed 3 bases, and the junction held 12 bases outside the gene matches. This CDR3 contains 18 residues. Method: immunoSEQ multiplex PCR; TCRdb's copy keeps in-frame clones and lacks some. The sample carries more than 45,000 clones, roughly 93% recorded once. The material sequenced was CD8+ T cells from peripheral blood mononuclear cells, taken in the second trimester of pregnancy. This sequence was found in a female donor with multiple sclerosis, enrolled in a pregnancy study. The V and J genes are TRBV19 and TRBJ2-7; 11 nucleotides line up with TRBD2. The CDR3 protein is CASSIKDSGGAPLYEQYF. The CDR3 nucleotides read TGTGCCAGTAGTATAAAAGATAGCGGGGGGGCTCCTCTCTACGAGCAGTACTTC.